These T cell receptor beta chains were read from a single sample in a study of PD-L1 blockade in urothelial cancer. The repertoire was sequenced with immunoSEQ multiplex PCR; TCRdb's copy has only in-frame clones and lacks some. The sample lists under 55,000 clones; about 88% were seen once. The material was PBMCs, obtained around atezolizumab (anti-PD-L1) treatment. These receptors all come from a donor aged 40 or older with urothelial cancer. Each CDR3 is given with its conserved first and last residue. Fields, in order: D gene, V gene, J gene, clone size, CDR3 DNA, CDR3 protein. D genes are given only for firm matches. Where a row states a size, it is once, few, many or the class of an expanded clone; other rows omit it.

>TRBD1|TRBV7-3|TRBJ2-7|-
TGTGCCAGCAGCTTAACGGGACAGGGCGAGCAGTACTTC
CASSLTGQGEQYF
>-|TRBV29-1|TRBJ1-1|-
TGCAGCGTCAGTGCGGTGAACACTGAAGCTTTCTTT
CSVSAVNTEAFF
>TRBD2|TRBV30|TRBJ2-2|-
TGTGCCTGGACCTCGGGGTGGGGACTAGCGGGAGTTGTGGACACCGGGGAGCTGTTTTTT
CAWTSGWGLAGVVDTGELFF
>-|TRBV27|TRBJ1-1|-
TGTGCCAGCAGAGACAGGCTAAACACTGAAGCTTTCTTT
CASRDRLNTEAFF
>TRBD1|TRBV2|TRBJ1-2|-
TGTGCCTCCGCCGGGACAGGGGTGGCCAGCGGCTACACCTTC
CASAGTGVASGYTF
>-|TRBV7-3|TRBJ2-1|-
TGTGCCAGCAGCTCCCGGAGGAGCGCCTACAATGAGCAGTTCTTC
CASSSRRSAYNEQFF
>-|TRBV7-3|TRBJ1-1|-
TGTGCCAGCAGCTTATCCCTCCTGAACACTGAAGCTTTCTTT
CASSLSLLNTEAFF
>-|TRBV6-6|TRBJ1-1|-
TGTGCCAGCAGAATACGGTCCGAGAACACTGAAGCTTTCTTT
CASRIRSENTEAFF
>TRBD2|TRBV7-9|TRBJ2-1|-
TGTGCCAGCAGCTTAGGGGGACTAGCGGTACCCAATGAGCAGTTCTTC
CASSLGGLAVPNEQFF
>TRBD1|TRBV5-1|TRBJ1-4|-
TGCGCCAGCAGCTCAGGGACAGGGGGCGCGTGGGGTGAAAAACTGTTTTTT
CASSSGTGGAWGEKLFF
>-|TRBV5-1|TRBJ2-7|-
TGCGCCAGCAGCCGTACGGGGTCCTACGAGCAGTACTTC
CASSRTGSYEQYF
>-|TRBV6-5|TRBJ2-7|once
TGTGCCAGCGGGGCAGGCAGGGGTGGCTACGAGCAGTACTTC
CASGAGRGGYEQYF
>TRBD2|TRBV6-1|TRBJ2-7|few
TGTGCCAGCAGTGAAGGACTAGCGGAAAACTACGAGCAGTACTTC
CASSEGLAENYEQYF
>-|TRBV5-8|TRBJ2-2|once
TGTGCCAGCAGCTTTGCCTGGGGGGCCGGGGAGCTGTTTTTT
CASSFAWGAGELFF
>TRBD1|TRBV18|TRBJ1-2|-
TGTGCCAGCTCAAGGGCAGGGGGCGGTGACTATGGCTACACCTTC
CASSRAGGGDYGYTF
>TRBD1|TRBV4-3|TRBJ1-2|-
TGCGCCAGCAGCCAAGCCGGGACAGGGGTACGCTATGGCTACACCTTC
CASSQAGTGVRYGYTF
>-|TRBV4-3|TRBJ2-7|-
TGCGCCAGCAGCCAAGGACAGATGGGGGGCTACGAGCAGTACTTC
CASSQGQMGGYEQYF
>-|TRBV7-2|TRBJ2-7|-
TGTGCCAGCAGCACCCAGGGGGGACGGCTCTACGAGCAGTACTTC
CASSTQGGRLYEQYF
>-|TRBV27|TRBJ2-4|-
TGTGCCAGCAGCCCACGGCCTGGGGGGTTAGCCAAAAACATTCAGTACTTC
CASSPRPGGLAKNIQYF
>-|TRBV27|TRBJ2-7|-
TGTGCCAGCAGCCCAGGGGCGGGCCGAAGCTCCTACGAGCAGTACTTC
CASSPGAGRSSYEQYF
>TRBD2|TRBV9|TRBJ2-3|-
TGTGCCAGCAGCCCTCGGGAGGGAGGGGTGGATACGCAGTATTTT
CASSPREGGVDTQYF
>-|TRBV10-3|TRBJ1-2|once
TGTGCCATCAGTGAGAACGGGGTTAACTATGGCTACACCTTC
CAISENGVNYGYTF
>TRBD2|TRBV30|TRBJ2-2|-
TGTGCCTGGAGTAGCGGGACCTCCCTCCTCACTAACACCGGGGAGCTGTTTTTT
CAWSSGTSLLTNTGELFF
>-|TRBV7-9|TRBJ2-5|-
TGTGCCAGCAGCTCCCGGGCCCAGGGGTCGGAGACCCAGTACTTC
CASSSRAQGSETQYF
>TRBD2|TRBV28|TRBJ2-5|-
TGTGCCAGCAGTTTATCAGCGGGAGGGCCGAGGTTAGGGCTAGAGACCCAGTACTTC
CASSLSAGGPRLGLETQYF
>-|TRBV4-3|TRBJ2-3|few
TGCGCCAGCAGCCAACCACAGGTAAGCACAGATACGCAGTATTTT
CASSQPQVSTDTQYF
>-|TRBV10-3|TRBJ1-2|-
TGTGCCATCGGCGGCAGCAGAGGGTATGGCTACACCTTC
CAIGGSRGYGYTF
>TRBD2|TRBV9|TRBJ2-7|-
TGTGCCAGCAGCGTGGGGGCTAGCGGGACCTACGAGCAGTACTTC
CASSVGASGTYEQYF
>TRBD1|TRBV7-2|TRBJ1-5|-
TGTGCCAGCAGGGGACAGGGGACGCAGGGCAATCAGCCCCAGCATTTT
CASRGQGTQGNQPQHF
>-|TRBV28|TRBJ1-2|once
TGTGCCAGCACCCCGGACCCGGGGGGCTATGGCTACACCTTC
CASTPDPGGYGYTF
>TRBD2|TRBV7-3|TRBJ2-5|-
TGTGCCAGCAGCTTAGCGGGGACTACCCAAGAGACCCAGTACTTC
CASSLAGTTQETQYF
>TRBD2|TRBV30|TRBJ2-7|-
TGTGCCTGGAGTTTTAGCGGGACCTACGAGCAGTACTTC
CAWSFSGTYEQYF
>-|TRBV14|TRBJ2-1|-
TGTGCCAGCAGCCAACCTCTACAGGGTGAGCAGTTCTTC
CASSQPLQGEQFF
>TRBD2|TRBV7-3|TRBJ2-3|-
TGTGCCAGCAGCTTAGCTCCTAGCGGGAGGGTCGGGGATACGCAGTATTTT
CASSLAPSGRVGDTQYF
>-|TRBV27|TRBJ2-5|-
TGTGCCAGCAGTCCCCGGACAGAAGAGACCCAGTACTTC
CASSPRTEETQYF
>TRBD2|TRBV15|TRBJ2-5|-
TGTGCCACCAGCAGGGGGACTAGCGGGAGGGAAGAGACCCAGTACTTC
CATSRGTSGREETQYF
>-|TRBV6-5|TRBJ1-4|-
TGTGCCAGCAGTTGGGGGCCAACTAATGAAAAACTGTTTTTT
CASSWGPTNEKLFF
>-|TRBV5-4|TRBJ1-2|-
TGTGCCAGCAGCTTGGGGACAGCGGACGCCTATGGCTACACCTTC
CASSLGTADAYGYTF
>-|TRBV4-2|TRBJ2-7|-
TGTGCCAGCAGCCCGGGGAGTCACTACGAGCAGTACTTC
CASSPGSHYEQYF
>TRBD2|TRBV6-5|TRBJ2-3|-
TGTGCCAGCAGCTGGAGCGGGAGTCGCACAGATACGCAGTATTTT
CASSWSGSRTDTQYF
>TRBD2|TRBV2|TRBJ2-1|-
TGTGCCAGCAGCCGGGGGGAAGGGGTCAAGTGGAATGAGCAGTTCTTC
CASSRGEGVKWNEQFF
>-|TRBV14|TRBJ2-1|once
TGTGCCAGCAGCCAGGGTGGTAGCCTCTACAATGAGCAGTTCTTC
CASSQGGSLYNEQFF
>-|TRBV7-2|TRBJ1-2|-
TGTGCCAGCAGCTTAGATCGCCAGGGCGTCCTTGGCTACACCTTC
CASSLDRQGVLGYTF
>TRBD2|TRBV9|TRBJ2-1|few
TGTGCCAGCAGCAAAGGGACTAGCGGGACCTACAATGAGCAGTTCTTC
CASSKGTSGTYNEQFF
>TRBD1|TRBV30|TRBJ2-7|-
TGTGCCTGGAAGTGGGCAGGGGGCAACCGTCCCTACGAGCAGTACTTC
CAWKWAGGNRPYEQYF
>-|TRBV9|TRBJ2-3|-
TGTGCCAGCACGGCAGGGCCCGTTAGCACAGATACGCAGTATTTT
CASTAGPVSTDTQYF
>TRBD1|TRBV13|TRBJ1-4|-
TGTGCCAGCAGCCGGGGGACAGGGGGGAATGAAAAACTGTTTTTT
CASSRGTGGNEKLFF
>-|TRBV6-1|TRBJ2-7|-
TGTGCCAGCAGTGGCCAGGGGGGTCCCTACGAGCAGTACTTC
CASSGQGGPYEQYF
>-|TRBV19|TRBJ1-1|-
TGTGCCAGTAGTATTGGCCGGAACACTGAAGCTTTCTTT
CASSIGRNTEAFF
>TRBD2|TRBV6-6|TRBJ2-5|-
TGTGCCACAGCCCGACCCCGACTAGCGGGGCAAGAGACCCAGTACTTC
CATARPRLAGQETQYF